This is a list of T cell receptor beta chains from one sample in a study of blood T cell repertoires in COVID-19. The protocol was immunoSEQ multiplex PCR, while the TCRdb copy is restricted to in-frame clones and leaves out a portion. The data show 100,000 to 150,000 clones, with more than 85% seen just once and 2.1% held by the top ten. Sequencing input: peripheral blood. These receptors were obtained from a man in his forties or fifties with COVID-19, enrolled during active disease. Each CDR3 is given with its conserved first and last residue. The D gene is left open where the match is weak. Where a row states a size, it is once, few, many or the class of an expanded clone; other rows omit it.

13	.	once	TRBV18	TRBJ1-1	TGTGCCAGCTCACCCACCAGGAACACTGAAGCTTTCTTT	CASSPTRNTEAFF
19	TRBD1	.	TRBV14	TRBJ2-2	TGTGCCAGCAGCCGGCTCAGGACAGGGGGCGCGGACGACACCGGGGAGCTGTTTTTT	CASSRLRTGGADDTGELFF
15	.	.	TRBV6-5	TRBJ1-1	TGTGCCAGCGGTTCCCCCTCCCGGGGGAGCACTGAAGCTTTCTTT	CASGSPSRGSTEAFF
14	TRBD2	.	TRBV29-1	TRBJ2-1	TGCAGCGTTGAAATGCTAGCGGGAGCGGGTGAGCAGTTCTTC	CSVEMLAGAGEQFF
13	TRBD1	.	TRBV6-6	TRBJ2-2	TGTGCCAGCAAGGACAGGGTGGCCGGGGAGCTGTTTTTT	CASKDRVAGELFF
16	TRBD2	few	TRBV9	TRBJ2-1	TGTGCCAGCAGCGCTGGGCTAGCGGGAGGCTACAATGAGCAGTTCTTC	CASSAGLAGGYNEQFF
15	.	.	TRBV11-2	TRBJ2-1	TGTGCCAGCAGCTTAGGGGGGGACCTTCACAATGAGCAGTTCTTC	CASSLGGDLHNEQFF
13	.	.	TRBV6-5	TRBJ2-7	TGTGCCAGCAGTTTCAACAGGGCCTACGAGCAGTACTTC	CASSFNRAYEQYF
15	TRBD1	.	TRBV29-1	TRBJ1-1	TGCAGCGTTGAAGGGGGGACAGGGGGCCGAACTGAAGCTTTCTTT	CSVEGGTGGRTEAFF
14	.	.	TRBV5-5	TRBJ1-1	TGTGCCAGCAGCTTGGCCCCCGATCGGGCTGAAGCTTTCTTT	CASSLAPDRAEAFF
16	TRBD1	.	TRBV6-2/TRBV6-3	TRBJ1-5	TGTGCCAGCAGTCCCGGACAGGGGGTAAGCAATCAGCCCCAGCATTTT	CASSPGQGVSNQPQHF
15	.	.	TRBV30	TRBJ1-5	TGTGCCTGGAGTCCCGGGGTAATTAGCAATCAGCCCCAGCATTTT	CAWSPGVISNQPQHF
17	TRBD2	.	TRBV7-2	TRBJ2-3	TGTGCCAGCAGCTCGGGACTAGCGGGAGGGGTGGCAGATACGCAGTATTTT	CASSSGLAGGVADTQYF
13	.	once	TRBV19	TRBJ2-1	TGTGCCAGTAGTTTGAGCTCCTACAATGAGCAGTTCTTC	CASSLSSYNEQFF
14	TRBD1	.	TRBV28	TRBJ1-2	TGTGCCAGCAGCTCTGGACAGGGGCTCTATGGCTACACCTTC	CASSSGQGLYGYTF
13	.	.	TRBV7-2	TRBJ1-2	TGTGCCAGCACCCTTATCCCCAACTATGGCTACACCTTC	CASTLIPNYGYTF
16	TRBD1	.	TRBV7-2	TRBJ2-1	TGTGCCAGCAGCTTACGAGGGGGCGGTGGTGTCGATGAGCAGTTCTTC	CASSLRGGGGVDEQFF
12	TRBD1	.	TRBV30	TRBJ1-5	TGTGCCTGGGGGACAGGGAACCAGCCCCAGCATTTT	CAWGTGNQPQHF
12	TRBD1	.	TRBV6-5	TRBJ2-7	TGTGCCAGCAGCTCGAACAGGGGCGAGCAGTACTTC	CASSSNRGEQYF
16	.	.	TRBV2	TRBJ1-2	TGTGCCAGCAGTGAATCCGACACCCGAATCACCTATGGCTACACCTTC	CASSESDTRITYGYTF
17	TRBD1	.	TRBV7-9	TRBJ2-5	TGTGCCAGCAGCTTAGATAGGGGGCTAGCCGATCAAGAGACCCAGTACTTC	CASSLDRGLADQETQYF
16	.	.	TRBV4-1	TRBJ1-4	TGCGCCAGCAGCCACCTAAGAGGAGGAACTAATGAAAAACTGTTTTTT	CASSHLRGGTNEKLFF
14	.	.	TRBV18	TRBJ2-2	TGTGCCAGCTCACCCCCCAAGAACACCGGGGAGCTGTTTTTT	CASSPPKNTGELFF
18	TRBD2	.	TRBV5-1	TRBJ2-2	TGCGCCAGCAGCCTTGGGACTAGCGGGGCATCCCCCGCCGGGGAGCTGTTTTTT	CASSLGTSGASPAGELFF
12	.	once	TRBV29-1	TRBJ1-1	TGCAGCGCGGCCCCTCCCAACACTGAAGCTTTCTTT	CSAAPPNTEAFF
11	.	.	TRBV20-1	TRBJ1-1	TGCAGTGCTAGTCGGGAGGCCGGAGCTTTCTTT	CSASREAGAFF
12	.	.	TRBV5-4	TRBJ1-3	TGTGCCAGCTCCGGCTCTGGAAACACCATATATTTT	CASSGSGNTIYF